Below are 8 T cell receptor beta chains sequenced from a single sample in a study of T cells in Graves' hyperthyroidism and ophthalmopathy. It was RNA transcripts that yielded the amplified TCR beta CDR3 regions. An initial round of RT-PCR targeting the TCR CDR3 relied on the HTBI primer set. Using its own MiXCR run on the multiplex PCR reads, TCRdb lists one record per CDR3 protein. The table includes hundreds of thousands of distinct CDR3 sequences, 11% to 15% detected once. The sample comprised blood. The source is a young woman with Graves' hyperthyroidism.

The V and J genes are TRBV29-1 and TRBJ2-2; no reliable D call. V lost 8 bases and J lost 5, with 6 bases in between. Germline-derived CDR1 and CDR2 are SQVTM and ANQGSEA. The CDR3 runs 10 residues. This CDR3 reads CSPWTGELFF. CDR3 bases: TGCAGCCCGTGGACCGGGGAGCTGTTTTTT.

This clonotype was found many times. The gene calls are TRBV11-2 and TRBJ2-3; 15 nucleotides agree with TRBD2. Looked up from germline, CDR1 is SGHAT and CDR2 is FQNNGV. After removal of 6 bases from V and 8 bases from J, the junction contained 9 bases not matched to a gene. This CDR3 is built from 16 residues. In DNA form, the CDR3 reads TGTGCCAGCAGTAGCCAAGCGGGACTAGCGGGAGGTACGCAGTATTTT. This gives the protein CASSSQAGLAGGTQYF.

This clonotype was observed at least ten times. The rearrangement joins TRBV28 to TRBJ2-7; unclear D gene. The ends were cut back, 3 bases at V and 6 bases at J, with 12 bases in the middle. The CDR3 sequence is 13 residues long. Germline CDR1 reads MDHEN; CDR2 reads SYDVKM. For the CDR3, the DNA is TGTGCCAGCAGTTTCGCATTAGAATCCGAGCAGTACTTC. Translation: CASSFALESEQYF.

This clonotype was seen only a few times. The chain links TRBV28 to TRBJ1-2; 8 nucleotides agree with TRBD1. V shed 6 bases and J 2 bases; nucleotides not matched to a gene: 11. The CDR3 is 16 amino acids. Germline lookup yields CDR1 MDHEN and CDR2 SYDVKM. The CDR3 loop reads CASSNRGTGSNYGYTF. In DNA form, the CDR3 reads TGTGCCAGCAGCAACCGAGGGACAGGTTCCAACTATGGCTACACCTTC.

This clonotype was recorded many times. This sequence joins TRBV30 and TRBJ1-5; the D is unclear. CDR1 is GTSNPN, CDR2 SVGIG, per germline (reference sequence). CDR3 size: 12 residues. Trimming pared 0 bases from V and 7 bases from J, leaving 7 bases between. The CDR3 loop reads CAWSVPGQPQHF. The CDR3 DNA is TGTGCCTGGAGTGTACCGGGGCAGCCCCAGCATTTT.

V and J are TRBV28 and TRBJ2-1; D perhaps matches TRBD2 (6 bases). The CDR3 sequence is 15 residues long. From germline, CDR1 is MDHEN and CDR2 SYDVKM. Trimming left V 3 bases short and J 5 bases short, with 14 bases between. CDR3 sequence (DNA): TGTGCCAGCAGTTTCTGGACGGGAGCCAACAATGAGCAGTTCTTC. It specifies CASSFWTGANNEQFF.

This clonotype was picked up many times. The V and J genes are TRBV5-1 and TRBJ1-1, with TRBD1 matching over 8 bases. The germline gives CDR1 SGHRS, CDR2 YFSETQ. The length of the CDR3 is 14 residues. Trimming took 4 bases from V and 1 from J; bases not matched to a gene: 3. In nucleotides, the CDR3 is TGCGCCAGCAGCATCGGACAGGGGAACACTGAAGCTTTCTTT. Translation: CASSIGQGNTEAFF.

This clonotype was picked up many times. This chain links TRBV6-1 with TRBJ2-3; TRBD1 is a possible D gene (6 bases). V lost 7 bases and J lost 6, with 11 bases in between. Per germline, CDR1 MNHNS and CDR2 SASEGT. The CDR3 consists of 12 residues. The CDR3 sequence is CASIGQSDTQYF. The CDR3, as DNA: TGTGCCAGCATCGGACAGTCGGATACGCAGTATTTT.